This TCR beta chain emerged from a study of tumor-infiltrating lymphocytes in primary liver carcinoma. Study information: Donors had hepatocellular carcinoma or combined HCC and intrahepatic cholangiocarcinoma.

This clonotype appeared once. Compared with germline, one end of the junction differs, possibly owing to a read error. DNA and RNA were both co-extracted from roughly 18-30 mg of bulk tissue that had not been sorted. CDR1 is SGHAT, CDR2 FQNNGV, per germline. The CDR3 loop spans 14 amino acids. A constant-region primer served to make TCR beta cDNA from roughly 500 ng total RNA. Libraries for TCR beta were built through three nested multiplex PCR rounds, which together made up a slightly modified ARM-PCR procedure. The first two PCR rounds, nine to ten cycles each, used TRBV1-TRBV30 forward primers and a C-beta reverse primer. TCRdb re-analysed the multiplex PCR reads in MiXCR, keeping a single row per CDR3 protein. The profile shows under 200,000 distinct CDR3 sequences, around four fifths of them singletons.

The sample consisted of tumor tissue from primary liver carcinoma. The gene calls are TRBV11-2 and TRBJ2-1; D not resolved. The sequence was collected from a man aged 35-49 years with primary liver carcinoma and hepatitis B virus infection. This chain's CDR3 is CASTPDGANNEQFF. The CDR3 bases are TGTGCCAGCACCCCCGATGGCGCCAACAATGAGCAGTTTTTC. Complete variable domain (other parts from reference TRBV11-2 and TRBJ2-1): EAGVAQSPRYKIIEKRQSVAFWCNPISGHATLYWYQQILGQGPKLLIQFQNNGVVDDSQLPKDRFSAERLKGVDSTLKIQPAKLEDSAVYLCASTPDGANNEQFFGPGTRLTVL.